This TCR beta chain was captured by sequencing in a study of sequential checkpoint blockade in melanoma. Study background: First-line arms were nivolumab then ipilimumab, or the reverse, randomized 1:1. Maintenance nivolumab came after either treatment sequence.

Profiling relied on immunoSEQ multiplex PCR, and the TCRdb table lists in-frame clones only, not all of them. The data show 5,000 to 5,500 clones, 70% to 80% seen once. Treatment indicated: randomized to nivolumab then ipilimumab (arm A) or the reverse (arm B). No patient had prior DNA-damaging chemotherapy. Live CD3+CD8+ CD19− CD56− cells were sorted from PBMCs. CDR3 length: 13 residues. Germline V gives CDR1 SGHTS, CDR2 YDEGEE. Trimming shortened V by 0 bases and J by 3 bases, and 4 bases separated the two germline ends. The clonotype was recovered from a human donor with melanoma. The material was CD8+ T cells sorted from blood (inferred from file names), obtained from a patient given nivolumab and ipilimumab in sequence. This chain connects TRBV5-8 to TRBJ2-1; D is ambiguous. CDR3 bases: TGTGCCAGCAGCTTGGTAGTCTACAATGAGCAGTTCTTC. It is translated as CASSLVVYNEQFF.